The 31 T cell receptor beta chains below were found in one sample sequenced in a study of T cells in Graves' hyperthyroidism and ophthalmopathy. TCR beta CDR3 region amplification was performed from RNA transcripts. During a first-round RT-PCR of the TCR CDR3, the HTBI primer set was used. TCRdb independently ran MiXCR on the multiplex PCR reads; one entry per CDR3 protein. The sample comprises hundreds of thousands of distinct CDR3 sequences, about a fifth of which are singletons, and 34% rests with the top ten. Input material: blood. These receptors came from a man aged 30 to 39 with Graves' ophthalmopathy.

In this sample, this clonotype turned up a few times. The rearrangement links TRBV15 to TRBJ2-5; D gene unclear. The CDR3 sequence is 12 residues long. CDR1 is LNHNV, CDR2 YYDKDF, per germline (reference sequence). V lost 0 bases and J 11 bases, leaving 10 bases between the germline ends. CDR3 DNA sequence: TGTGCCACCAGCAGAGATGGTCACCCTCAGTACTTC. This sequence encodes CATSRDGHPQYF.

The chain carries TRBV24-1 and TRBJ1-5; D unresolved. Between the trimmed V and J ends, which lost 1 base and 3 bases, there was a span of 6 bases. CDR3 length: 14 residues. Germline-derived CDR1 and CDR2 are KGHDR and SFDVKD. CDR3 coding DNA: TGTGCCACCAGTGATTTCTCAGCCAATCAGCCCCAGCATTTT. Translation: CATSDFSANQPQHF.

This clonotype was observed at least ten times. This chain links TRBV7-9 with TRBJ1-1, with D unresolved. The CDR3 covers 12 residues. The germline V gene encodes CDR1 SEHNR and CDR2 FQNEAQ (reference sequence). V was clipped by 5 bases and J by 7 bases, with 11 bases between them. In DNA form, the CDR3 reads TGTGCCAGCAGCCTGGTGAAGGGTGAAGCTTTCTTT. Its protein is CASSLVKGEAFF. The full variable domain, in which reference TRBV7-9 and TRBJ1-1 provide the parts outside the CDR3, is DTGVSQNPRHKITKRGQNVTFRCDPISEHNRLYWYRQTLGQGPEFLTYFQNEAQLEKSRLLSDRFSAERPKGSFSTLEIQRTEQGDSAMYLCASSLVKGEAFFGQGTRLTVV.

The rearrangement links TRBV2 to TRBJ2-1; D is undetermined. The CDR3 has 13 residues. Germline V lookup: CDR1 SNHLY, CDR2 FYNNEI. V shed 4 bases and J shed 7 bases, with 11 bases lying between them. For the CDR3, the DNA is TGTGCCAGCAGTGTAAACTTGGGGAATGAGCAGTTCTTC. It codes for CASSVNLGNEQFF.

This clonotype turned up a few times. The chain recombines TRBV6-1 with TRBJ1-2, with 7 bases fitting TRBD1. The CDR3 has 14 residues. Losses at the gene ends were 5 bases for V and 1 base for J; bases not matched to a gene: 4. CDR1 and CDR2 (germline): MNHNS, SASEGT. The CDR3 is CASSPGQSNYGYTF. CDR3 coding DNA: TGTGCCAGCAGTCCGGGACAGAGTAACTATGGCTACACCTTC.

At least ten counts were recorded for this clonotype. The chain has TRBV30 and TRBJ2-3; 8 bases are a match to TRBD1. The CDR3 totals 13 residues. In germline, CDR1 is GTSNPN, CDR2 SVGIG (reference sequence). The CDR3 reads CASTGASTDTQYF. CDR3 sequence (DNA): TGTGCTTCGACAGGGGCTAGCACAGATACGCAGTATTTT.

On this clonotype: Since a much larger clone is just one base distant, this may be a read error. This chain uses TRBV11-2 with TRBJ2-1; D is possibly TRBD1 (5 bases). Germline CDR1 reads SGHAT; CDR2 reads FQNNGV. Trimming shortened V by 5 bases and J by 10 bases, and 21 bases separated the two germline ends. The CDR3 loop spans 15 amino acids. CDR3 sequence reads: CASSQERAGLGEQFF. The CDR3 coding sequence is TGTGCCAGCAGCCAGGAAAGGGCAGGGCTGGGCGAGCAGTTCTTC. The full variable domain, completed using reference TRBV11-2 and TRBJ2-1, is EAGVAQSPRYKIIEKRQSVAFWCNPISGHATLYWYQQILGQGPKLLIQFQNNGVVDDSQLPKDRFSAERLKGVDSTLKIQPAKLEDSAVYLCASSQERAGLGEQFFGPGTRLTVL.

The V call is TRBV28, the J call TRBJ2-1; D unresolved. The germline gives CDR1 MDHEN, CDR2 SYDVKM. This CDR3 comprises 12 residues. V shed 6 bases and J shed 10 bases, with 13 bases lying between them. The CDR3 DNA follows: TGTGCCAGCAGCTACTACAGTGGAGAGCAGTTCTTC. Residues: CASSYYSGEQFF.

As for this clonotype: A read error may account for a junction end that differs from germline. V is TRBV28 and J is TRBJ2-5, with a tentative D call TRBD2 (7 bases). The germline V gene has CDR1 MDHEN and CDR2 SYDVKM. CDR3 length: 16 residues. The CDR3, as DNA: TGTGCCAGCAGTTTATGGAATAGGGGGGGAAAAGAGACCCGGTACTTC. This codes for CASSLWNRGGKETRYF. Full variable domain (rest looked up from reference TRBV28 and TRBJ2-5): DVKVTQSSRYLVKRTGEKVFLECVQDMDHENMFWYRQDPGLGLRLIYFSYDVKMKEKGDIPEGYSVSREKKERFSLILESASTNQTSMYLCASSLWNRGGKETRYFGPGTRLLVL.

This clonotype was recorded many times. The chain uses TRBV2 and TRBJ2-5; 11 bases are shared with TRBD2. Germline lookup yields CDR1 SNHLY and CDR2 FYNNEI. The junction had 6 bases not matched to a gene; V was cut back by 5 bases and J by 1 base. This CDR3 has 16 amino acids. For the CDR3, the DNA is TGTGCCAGCAGTAAGAGACTAGCGGGGTCCCAAGAGACCCAGTACTTC. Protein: CASSKRLAGSQETQYF.

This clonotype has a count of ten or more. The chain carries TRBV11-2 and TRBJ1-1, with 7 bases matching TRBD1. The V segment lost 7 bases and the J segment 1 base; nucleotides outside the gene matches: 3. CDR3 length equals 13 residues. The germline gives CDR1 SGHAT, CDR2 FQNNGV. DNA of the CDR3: TGTGCCAGCAAGGCAGGGGGGAACACTGAAGCTTTCTTT. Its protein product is CASKAGGNTEAFF.

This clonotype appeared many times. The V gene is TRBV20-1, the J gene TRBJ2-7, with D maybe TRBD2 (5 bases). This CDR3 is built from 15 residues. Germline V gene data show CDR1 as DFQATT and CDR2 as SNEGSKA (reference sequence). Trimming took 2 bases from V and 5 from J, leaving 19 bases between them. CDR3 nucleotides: TGCAGTGCTAGATCGAGGGCCCGGCCCACCCACGAGCAGTACTTC. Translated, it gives CSARSRARPTHEQYF.

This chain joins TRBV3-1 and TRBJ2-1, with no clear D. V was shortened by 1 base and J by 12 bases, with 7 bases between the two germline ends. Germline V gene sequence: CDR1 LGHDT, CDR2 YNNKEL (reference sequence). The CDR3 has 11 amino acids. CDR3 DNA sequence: TGTGCCAGCAGCCAAGCTCGTGGGCAGTTCTTC. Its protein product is CASSQARGQFF.

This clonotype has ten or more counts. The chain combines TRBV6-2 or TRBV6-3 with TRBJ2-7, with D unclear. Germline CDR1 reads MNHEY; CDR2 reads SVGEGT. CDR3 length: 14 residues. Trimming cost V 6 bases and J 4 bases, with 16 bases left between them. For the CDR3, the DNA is TGTGCCAGCAGACCCGGAGATTTCGGTTACGAGCAGTACTTC. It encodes CASRPGDFGYEQYF.

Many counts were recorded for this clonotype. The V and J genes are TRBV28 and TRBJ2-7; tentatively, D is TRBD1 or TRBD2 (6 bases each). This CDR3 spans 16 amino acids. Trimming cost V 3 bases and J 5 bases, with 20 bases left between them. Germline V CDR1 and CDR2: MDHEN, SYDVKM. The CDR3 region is CASSFLIRGRPHEQYF. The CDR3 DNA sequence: TGTGCCAGCAGTTTTTTGATCCGGGGGCGCCCCCACGAGCAGTACTTC.

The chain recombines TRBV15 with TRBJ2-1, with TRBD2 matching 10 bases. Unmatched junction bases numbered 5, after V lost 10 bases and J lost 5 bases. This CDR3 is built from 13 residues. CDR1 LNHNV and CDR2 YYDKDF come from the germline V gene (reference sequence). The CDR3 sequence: CAITSGTNNEQFF. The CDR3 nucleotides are TGTGCCATCACTAGCGGGACGAACAATGAGCAGTTCTTC.

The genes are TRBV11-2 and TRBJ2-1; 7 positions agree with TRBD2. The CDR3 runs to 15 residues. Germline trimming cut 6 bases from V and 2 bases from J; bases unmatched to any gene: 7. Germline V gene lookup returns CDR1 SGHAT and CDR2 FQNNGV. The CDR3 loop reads CASSSAGEAYNEQFF. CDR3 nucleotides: TGTGCCAGCAGTTCGGCGGGAGAGGCCTACAATGAGCAGTTCTTC.

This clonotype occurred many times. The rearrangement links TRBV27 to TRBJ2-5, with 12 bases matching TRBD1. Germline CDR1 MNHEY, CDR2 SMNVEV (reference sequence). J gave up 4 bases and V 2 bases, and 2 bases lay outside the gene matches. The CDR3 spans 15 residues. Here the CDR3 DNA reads TGTGCCAGCAGTTTAGGGACAGGGGGCGCAGAGACCCAGTACTTC. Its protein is CASSLGTGGAETQYF.

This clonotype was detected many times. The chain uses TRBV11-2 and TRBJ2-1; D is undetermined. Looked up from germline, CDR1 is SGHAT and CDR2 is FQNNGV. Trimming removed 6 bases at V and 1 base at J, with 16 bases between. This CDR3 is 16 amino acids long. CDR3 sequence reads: CASSITHPDSYNEQFF. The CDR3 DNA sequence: TGTGCCAGCAGTATTACCCACCCTGATTCCTACAATGAGCAGTTCTTC.

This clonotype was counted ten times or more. The CDR3 DNA follows: TGTGCCAGCAGCCCTCGGACTAGCGAGGATGAGCAGTTCTTC. This codes for CASSPRTSEDEQFF. V usage is TRBV28 and J usage is TRBJ2-1; the match to TRBD2 covers 9 bases. CDR1 is MDHEN, CDR2 SYDVKM, per germline. V shed 6 bases, J shed 8 bases, and the junction held 8 bases outside the gene matches. CDR3 length equals 14 residues.

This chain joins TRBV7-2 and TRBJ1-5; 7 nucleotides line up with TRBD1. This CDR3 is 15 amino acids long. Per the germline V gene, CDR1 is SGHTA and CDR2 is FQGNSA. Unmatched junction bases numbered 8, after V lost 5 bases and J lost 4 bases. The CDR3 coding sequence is TGTGCCAGCAGCCTTCAAGGGGGCGCGAATCAGCCCCAGCATTTT. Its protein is CASSLQGGANQPQHF.

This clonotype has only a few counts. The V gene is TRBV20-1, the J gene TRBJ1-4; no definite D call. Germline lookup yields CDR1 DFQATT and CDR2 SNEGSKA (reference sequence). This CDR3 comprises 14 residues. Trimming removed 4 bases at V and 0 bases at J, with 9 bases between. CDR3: CSAIAIATNEKLFF. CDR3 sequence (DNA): TGCAGTGCTATTGCGATCGCAACTAATGAAAAACTGTTTTTT.

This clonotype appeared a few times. The CDR3 bases are TGTGCCAGCAGCCCCGACGAGCCAACCGGATCGGGACTAGTCGAGATGGGGGATACGCAGTATTTT. Protein sequence: CASSPDEPTGSGLVEMGDTQYF. This sequence joins TRBV3-1 and TRBJ2-3; TRBD2 aligns across 8 bases. V gave up 4 bases and J gave up 6 bases; unmatched junction bases: 30. From germline, CDR1 is LGHDT and CDR2 YNNKEL (reference sequence). The CDR3 has 22 residues.

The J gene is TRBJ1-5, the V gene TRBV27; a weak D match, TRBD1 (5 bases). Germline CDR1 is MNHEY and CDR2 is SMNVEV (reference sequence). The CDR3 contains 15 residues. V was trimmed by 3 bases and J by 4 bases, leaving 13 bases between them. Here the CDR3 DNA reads TGTGCCAGCAGTTTTGGAGGGGCGTATAATCAGCCCCAGCATTTT. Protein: CASSFGGAYNQPQHF.

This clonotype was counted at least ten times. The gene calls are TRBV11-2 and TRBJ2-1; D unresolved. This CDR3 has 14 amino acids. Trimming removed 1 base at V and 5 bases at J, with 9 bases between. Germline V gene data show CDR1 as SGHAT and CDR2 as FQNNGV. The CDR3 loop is CASSLGLQNNEQFF. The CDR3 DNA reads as TGTGCCAGCAGCTTAGGATTGCAGAACAATGAGCAGTTCTTC.

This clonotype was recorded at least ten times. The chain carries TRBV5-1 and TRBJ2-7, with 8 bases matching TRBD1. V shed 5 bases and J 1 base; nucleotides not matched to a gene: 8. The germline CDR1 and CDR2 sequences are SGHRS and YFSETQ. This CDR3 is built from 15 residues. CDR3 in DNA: TGCGCCAGCAGGGTCGGACAGGGAAGATCCTACGAGCAGTACTTC. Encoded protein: CASRVGQGRSYEQYF. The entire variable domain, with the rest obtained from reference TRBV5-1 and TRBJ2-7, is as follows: KAGVTQTPRYLIKTRGQQVTLSCSPISGHRSVSWYQQTPGQGLQFLFEYFSETQRNKGNFPGRFSGRQFSNSRSEMNVSTLELGDSALYLCASRVGQGRSYEQYFGPGTRLTVT.

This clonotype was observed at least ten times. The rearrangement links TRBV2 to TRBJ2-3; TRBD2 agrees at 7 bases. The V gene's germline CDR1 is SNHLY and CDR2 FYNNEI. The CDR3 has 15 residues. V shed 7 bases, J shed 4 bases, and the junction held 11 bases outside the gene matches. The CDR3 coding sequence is TGTGCCAGCACATCGGAAGGGAGGGGCGCAGATACGCAGTATTTT. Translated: CASTSEGRGADTQYF.

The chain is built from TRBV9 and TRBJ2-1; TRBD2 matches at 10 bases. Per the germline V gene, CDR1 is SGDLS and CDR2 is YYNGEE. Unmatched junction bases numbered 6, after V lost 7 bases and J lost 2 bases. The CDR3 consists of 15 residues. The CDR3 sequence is CASDSAGGAYNEQFF. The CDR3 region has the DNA TGTGCCAGCGACTCAGCGGGAGGGGCCTACAATGAGCAGTTCTTC.

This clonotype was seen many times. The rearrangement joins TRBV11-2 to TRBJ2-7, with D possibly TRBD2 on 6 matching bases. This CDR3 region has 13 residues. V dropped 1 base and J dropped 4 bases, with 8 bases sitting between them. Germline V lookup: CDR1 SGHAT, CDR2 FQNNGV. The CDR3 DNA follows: TGTGCCAGCAGCTTAGTCGGGACTTACGAGCAGTACTTC. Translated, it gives CASSLVGTYEQYF.

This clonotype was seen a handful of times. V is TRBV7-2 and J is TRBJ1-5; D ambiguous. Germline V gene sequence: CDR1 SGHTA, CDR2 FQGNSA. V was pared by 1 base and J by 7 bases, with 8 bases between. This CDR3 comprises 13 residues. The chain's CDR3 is CASSLEPGQPQHF. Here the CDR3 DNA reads TGTGCCAGCAGCTTAGAGCCGGGGCAGCCCCAGCATTTT.

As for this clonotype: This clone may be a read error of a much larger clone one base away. CDR3 residues: CASSPTPLDRAGGYEQCF. The CDR3 coding sequence is TGTGCCAGCAGCCCCACTCCCCTTGACCGAGCAGGAGGATACGAGCAGTGCTTC. This chain uses TRBV12-3 or TRBV12-4 with TRBJ2-7, with a possible D match to TRBD2 (5 bases). The CDR3 totals 18 residues.